This TCR beta chain emerged from a study of vaccination and CD4 T cells after COVID-19 (dated by TCRdb to between 2021 and 2024). Some background on the complete study: Convalescent patients had a positive SARS-CoV-2 result on nasal swab PCR, and of these patients, nine had mild disease and one had severe disease. Post-COVID blood samples were collected from convalescent patients a median of about 92 days after diagnosis, with a range of roughly 30 to 170 days. Control cultures used a CEFX viral epitope pool as positive control, an HIV-1 Nef peptide pool as negative control, or no peptide. The convalescent cohort comprised six males and four females, including two Hispanic individuals, seven Caucasians, two Asians and one multiracial person. Post-vaccine blood samples were taken a median of roughly 72 days after the second vaccine dose, with a range of 14 to 241 days. Participants got two doses of the Pfizer-BioNTech BNT162b2 vaccine (n=8) or two doses of the Moderna mRNA-1273 vaccine (n=2). Culture stimuli were overlapping spike peptide pools from SARS-CoV-2 and from the common cold coronaviruses HCoV-NL63, HCoV-OC43 and HCoV-229E. In 10 COVID-19 convalescent patients and a handful of infection-naive healthy vaccine recipients, researchers compared the spike-specific CD4+ TCR repertoire from before mRNA vaccination with the repertoire from after. Three convalescent patients were sampled both early after vaccination (day 14) and late after vaccination (days 161 to 241).

CDR1 MNHEY and CDR2 SVGEGT were looked up in the germline V gene. The junction shows trimming of 4 bases on V and 2 bases on J, and the gene matches do not reach 12 bases of it. The cysteine opens and the phenylalanine closes a CDR3 of 18 amino acids. The read is trimmed to its CDR3 DNA, 54 bases read in frame from base 1. A note on this clonotype: What antigen it recognizes has not been identified. Base qualities are not provided; no much larger clone lies one nucleotide away.

Libraries were constructed by PCR. DNA from cultured CD4+ T cells underwent TCR sequencing with the Oncomine TCR Beta short-read assay at the Johns Hopkins FTIC core. The QIAamp micro DNA kit was used to extract genomic DNA from the cultured CD4+ T cells. Oncomine TCR Beta libraries from cultured CD4+ T cells were pooled with unique dual indexes and sequenced on an Illumina iSeq 100. The study's processing was this. Non-productive sequences were removed, and CDR3s that did not start with C, did not end with F or W, or were shorter than 7 amino acids were discarded. The MANAFEST web application identified antigen-specific clonotypes by comparing peptide-stimulated wells against reference wells and other culture wells. For a clone to be called positive, the clone needed an FDR below 0.05, an odds ratio above 5, and a productive frequency above 0.1% in at least two of three replicate wells. A clonotype counted as cross-reactive if it showed significant expansion both in the SARS-CoV-2 spike wells and in at least one common cold coronavirus spike condition. Using R version 3.6.1, CDR3 homology was evaluated through Levenshtein distances (stringdist) along with unrooted phylogenetic trees (ape). The raw public data were reprocessed by TCRdb itself: fastp quality trimming at Q25, MiXCR clonotype calling, in-frame beta chains only. Entries are consolidated by CDR3 protein sequence, retaining the most common genes and DNA. These V and J calls originate from TCRdb's pipeline instead of the authors' own analysis. Counted in this sample were tens of thousands of distinct CDR3 sequences; about 31% of them appeared once. The ten biggest clones cover 9.5% to 12% of the sample.

Interpreted using the paper, the time point label stands for: late sampling 161 to 241 days after vaccination in a few convalescent patients. Interpreted using the paper, the treatment or condition label stands for: approximately nine-day PBMC culture with coronavirus spike peptide pools or control peptides (ViraFEST assay). The ViraFEST assay, used in the study, expanded antigen-specific T cells with peptide pools and then identified the expanded clonotypes through TCR sequencing. The convalescent patients' positive SARS-CoV-2 PCR tests fell between March and December 2020, which was before the Alpha, Beta and Delta variants emerged in the United States. PBMCs were cultured at under 2.5 million per well in IMDM supplemented with around 5% human AB serum and about 10 IU/ml IL-2, with about 10 ug/ml peptide pools added. Half of the culture medium was replaced with fresh IL-2-containing medium on days 3 and 7. After around 10 days of culture, CD4+ T cells were isolated by negative selection using the EasySep CD4+ T cell isolation kit. Ficoll-Paque Plus gradient centrifugation was used to isolate PBMCs from whole blood, and the isolated PBMCs were then either used fresh or cryopreserved at -140C. Triplicate wells were generally used for each culture condition.

The paper's findings and limits, for the study overall: The number of convalescent patients in the study was relatively small, and the study did not examine early timepoints following natural infection. Nearly all vaccine-specific clones in convalescent patients (304 of 307) were mono-reactive for SARS-CoV-2 spike rather than cross-reactive with common cold coronaviruses. In convalescent patients, a median approximately 86% of post-vaccine SARS-CoV-2-reactive clones were detected only after vaccination, and vaccine-specific priming was suggested by this finding. Although the median number of SARS-CoV-2-reactive clonotypes went up from around 19 after infection to roughly 40 after vaccination, the increase was not significant.

The clonotype was recovered from a human donor who had recovered from COVID-19. The sequencing here drew on CD4+ T cells from blood, cultured in vitro, taken about 7 months after SARS-CoV-2 vaccination. The chain is assembled from TRBV6-2 or TRBV6-3 and TRBJ1-5; 9 bases in the middle match TRBD1. CDR3 region: CASSFGPGQGLGNQPQHF. At the DNA level, the sequence is TGTGCCAGCAGTTTCGGCCCGGGACAGGGCTTAGGCAATCAGCCCCAGCATTTT.